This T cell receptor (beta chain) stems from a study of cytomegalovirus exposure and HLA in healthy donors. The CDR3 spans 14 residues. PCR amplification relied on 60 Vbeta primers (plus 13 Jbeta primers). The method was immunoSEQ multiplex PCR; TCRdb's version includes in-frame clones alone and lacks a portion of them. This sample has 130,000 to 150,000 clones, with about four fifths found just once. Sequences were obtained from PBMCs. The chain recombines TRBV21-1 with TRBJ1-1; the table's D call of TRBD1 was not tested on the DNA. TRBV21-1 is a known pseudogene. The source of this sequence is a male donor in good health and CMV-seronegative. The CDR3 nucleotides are TGTGCCAGCAGCAAAAAGTTGGAGAGGGGGAAAGCTTTCTTT. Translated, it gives CASSKKLERGKAFF.